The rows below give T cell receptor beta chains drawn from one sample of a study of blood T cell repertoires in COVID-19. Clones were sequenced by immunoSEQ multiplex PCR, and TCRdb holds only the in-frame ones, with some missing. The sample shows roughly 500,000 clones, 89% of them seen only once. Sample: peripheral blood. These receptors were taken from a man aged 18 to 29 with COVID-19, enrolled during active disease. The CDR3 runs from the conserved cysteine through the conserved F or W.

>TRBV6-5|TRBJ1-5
CASTREVSQPQHF
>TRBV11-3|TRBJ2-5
CASSLDTLDKTQYF
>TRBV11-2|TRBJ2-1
CASSPARSSGNEQFF
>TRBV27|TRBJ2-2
CASSFSSGLSGELFF
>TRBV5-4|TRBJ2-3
CASSEDTGADTQYF
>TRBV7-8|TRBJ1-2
CASSLGQGLGYTF
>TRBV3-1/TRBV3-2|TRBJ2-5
CASSQGRLEETQYF
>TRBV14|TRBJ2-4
CASSQEIGSHRYF
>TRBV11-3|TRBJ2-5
CASSERLAETQYF
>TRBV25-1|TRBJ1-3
CASGAAGTGGNTIYF
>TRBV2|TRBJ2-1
CASSPQGLPDNEQFF
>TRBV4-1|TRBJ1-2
CASSQAGGNYGYTF
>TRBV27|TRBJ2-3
CASSLVAGGSTDTQYF
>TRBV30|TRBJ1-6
CAWSVHASYNSPLHF
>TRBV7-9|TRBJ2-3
CASSLGGDPSTDTQYF
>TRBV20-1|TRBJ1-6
CSARDSLLHF
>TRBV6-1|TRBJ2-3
CASSEAPGQGGTDTQYF
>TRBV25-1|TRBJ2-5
CASSEGRTGDRQETQYF
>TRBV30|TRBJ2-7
CAWSVASGSSYEQYF
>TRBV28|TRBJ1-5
CASSFSHGNQPQHF
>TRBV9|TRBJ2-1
CASSPGGAGEQFF
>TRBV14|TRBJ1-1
CASSQEWRTEAFF
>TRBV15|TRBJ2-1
CATRRNSGTGDNEQFF
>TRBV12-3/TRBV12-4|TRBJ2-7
CASSFILLEQYF
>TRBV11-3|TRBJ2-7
CASSLGTGGSEQYF
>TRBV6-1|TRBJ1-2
CASSEAPRAAGYTF
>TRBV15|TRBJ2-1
CATKRRADSYNEQFF
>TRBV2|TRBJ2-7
CASRDADRSGYEQYF
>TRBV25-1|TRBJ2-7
CASSESVTSGVLEQYF
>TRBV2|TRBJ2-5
CASSGLGTLQGTQYF
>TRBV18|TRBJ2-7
CASSQTGFSYEQYF
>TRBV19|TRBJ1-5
CASKRTGDSNQPQHF
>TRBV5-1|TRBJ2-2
CASSVDGTGELFF
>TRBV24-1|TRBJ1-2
CATSDTSGTGGGYTF
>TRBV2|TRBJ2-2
CASSGDFLNTGELFF
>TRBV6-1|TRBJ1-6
CASSEGSGSTSPLHF
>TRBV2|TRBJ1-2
CASKGGDGGYTF
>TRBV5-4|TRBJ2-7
CASSSNAKWRTSSYEQYF
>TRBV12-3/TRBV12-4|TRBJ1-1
CASSQLTEAFF
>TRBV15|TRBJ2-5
CATSRWGQGEAGTQYF
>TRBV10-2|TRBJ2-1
CASSVQTSGRSYNEQFF
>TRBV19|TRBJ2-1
CASRSTGVNEQFF
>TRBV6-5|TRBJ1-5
CASSYSGGHQPQHF
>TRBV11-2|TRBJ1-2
CATTGGFYGYTF
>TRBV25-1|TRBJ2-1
CASSPDRGRNEQFF
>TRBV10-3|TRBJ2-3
CAAATGGGTDTQYF
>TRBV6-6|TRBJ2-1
CASSYGGMGNEQFF
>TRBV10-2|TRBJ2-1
CASSVQLAGGPLDEQFF